Below, 24 T cell receptor beta chains from the same sample are listed, as sequenced in a study of vaccination effects on CD4 cells after COVID-19. No antigen has been assigned to these receptors. Before sequencing, viral peptide pools were used by the ViraFEST assay to expand antigen-specific CD4+ T cells. CD4+ T cells were isolated after less than 13 days of culture. Previously uninfected by SARS-CoV-2, the vaccine recipients also showed negative nucleocapsid antibodies. Sequencing used immunoSEQ multiplex PCR; TCRdb keeps in-frame clones, though not all of them. The sample lists tens of thousands of clones, around 70% occurring once. The sequenced sample was CD4+ T cells from PBMCs cultured with SARS-CoV-2 spike peptides, obtained before COVID-19 vaccination. The receptor source for this set is a human donor who received a COVID-19 vaccine.

This clone has more than one count but fewer than ten. The gene calls are TRBV27 and TRBJ1-2, with 7 positions matching TRBD1. The CDR3 has 13 residues. Germline V gene data show CDR1 as MNHEY and CDR2 as SMNVEV (reference sequence). V lost 5 bases, J lost 2 bases, and 2 bases stayed unmatched. The CDR3 loop reads CASSPTGNYGYTF. The CDR3 DNA sequence: TGTGCCAGCAGTCCGACAGGGAACTATGGCTACACCTTC.

This chain links TRBV5-1 with TRBJ2-7; 8 bases map to TRBD2. There are 14 residues in the CDR3. The germline V gene encodes CDR1 SGHRS and CDR2 YFSETQ. Germline trimming cut 4 bases from V and 4 bases from J; bases unmatched to any gene: 7. CDR3 DNA sequence: TGCGCCAGCAGCCAAGGGACTAGTTTGTACGAGCAGTACTTC. It specifies CASSQGTSLYEQYF.

The chain recombines TRBV25-1 with TRBJ2-3, with 9 bases aligning to TRBD2. Germline V gene lookup returns CDR1 MGHDK and CDR2 SYGVNS. The CDR3 contains 15 residues. V was clipped by 6 bases and J by 0 bases; unmatched bases: 4. CDR3 in amino acids: CASSRLAGSTDTQYF. The CDR3 DNA reads as TGTGCCAGCAGCCGGCTAGCGGGAAGCACAGATACGCAGTATTTT.

The chain links TRBV7-2 to TRBJ2-1, with 7 nucleotides matching TRBD1. Germline CDR1 reads SGHTA; CDR2 reads FQGNSA. V lost 1 base to trimming and J lost 2 bases; unmatched junction nucleotides: 2. The CDR3 consists of 15 residues. CDR3 region: CASSLVTGTYNEQFF. The CDR3 bases are TGTGCCAGCAGCTTAGTGACAGGGACCTACAATGAGCAGTTCTTC.

The V gene is TRBV19, the J gene TRBJ2-7; 8 positions agree with TRBD1. Germline trimming cut 5 bases from V and 7 bases from J; bases unmatched to any gene: 7. The CDR3 runs 13 residues. Germline values: CDR1 LNHDA, CDR2 SQIVND (reference sequence). CDR3 loop: CASSRPDRGEQYF. CDR3 in DNA: TGTGCCAGTAGTCGCCCCGACAGGGGAGAGCAGTACTTC.

The chain recombines TRBV5-1 with TRBJ1-3; the match to TRBD1 covers 7 bases. Looked up from germline, CDR1 is SGHRS and CDR2 is YFSETQ. This CDR3 is built from 16 residues. Trimming took 2 bases from V and 4 from J; bases not matched to a gene: 9. The CDR3 coding sequence is TGCGCCAGCAGCTTAAGACAGGGAGCGGCCGGAAACACCATATATTTT. It yields the protein CASSLRQGAAGNTIYF.

The chain carries TRBV6-5 and TRBJ2-1, with D possibly being TRBD1 or TRBD2 (5 bases each). V lost 7 bases to trimming and J lost 5 bases, with 15 bases between them. The CDR3 totals 14 residues. Germline V lookup: CDR1 MNHEY, CDR2 SVGAGI. CDR3 nucleotide sequence: TGTGCCAGCAAAAGACGGGACCAAGACAATGAGCAGTTCTTC. It translates to CASKRRDQDNEQFF.

This clone was detected once. The chain uses TRBV19 and TRBJ1-1; 8 bases fit TRBD1. Germline values: CDR1 LNHDA, CDR2 SQIVND (reference sequence). With V trimmed by 7 bases and J by 1 base, 23 bases remained unmatched. The CDR3 consists of 20 residues. The CDR3 DNA sequence: TGTGCCAGTACCCTACCCCGGTCACGGAGGACAGGGAACGGGAACACTGAAGCTTTCTTT. Translated, it gives CASTLPRSRRTGNGNTEAFF.

The chain uses TRBV18 and TRBJ1-2; no definite D call. V gave up 3 bases and J gave up 2 bases, with 16 bases separating them. CDR1 KGHSH and CDR2 LQKENI come from the germline V gene. The CDR3 extends over 16 amino acids. The CDR3 DNA sequence: TGTGCCAGCTCACCGTCTTTGGCCAGCAAAAACTATGGCTACACCTTC. It translates to CASSPSLASKNYGYTF.

CDR3 loop: CASSGQGDQPQHF. The CDR3 DNA follows: TGTGCCAGCAGCGGACAGGGCGATCAGCCCCAGCATTTT. This chain uses TRBV9 with TRBJ1-5; TRBD1 aligns across 7 bases. The V gene end was trimmed by 3 bases and the J gene end by 5 bases; junction bases not matched to a gene: 2. This CDR3 has 13 residues. Germline loops: CDR1 SGDLS, CDR2 YYNGEE.

The V call is TRBV30, the J call TRBJ1-6; D unclear. From germline, CDR1 is GTSNPN and CDR2 SVGIG (reference sequence). The CDR3 has 17 amino acids. V lost 3 bases, J lost 0 bases, and 15 bases lay in between. CDR3 nucleotides: TGTGCCTGGAGCGTGACACGAACCAGCTCCTATAATTCACCCCTCCACTTT. Amino acids: CAWSVTRTSSYNSPLHF.

The chain recombines TRBV9 with TRBJ1-3, with a weak D call TRBD1 (5 bases). Looked up from germline, CDR1 is SGDLS and CDR2 is YYNGEE. V was shortened by 8 bases and J by 1 base, with 13 bases between the two germline ends. The CDR3 loop spans 14 amino acids. In DNA, the CDR3 is TGTGCCAGTGGGGGGGGAGGGTCTGGAAACACCATATATTTT. It encodes CASGGGGSGNTIYF.

The chain recombines TRBV6-2 or TRBV6-3 with TRBJ2-5; 11 bases are shared with TRBD2. The CDR3 contains 18 residues. Germline loops: CDR1 MNHEY, CDR2 SVGEGT. V lost 4 bases to trimming and J lost 2 bases; unmatched junction nucleotides: 12. The CDR3 here is CASSSPTRLAGIQETQYF. CDR3 nucleotide sequence: TGTGCCAGCAGTTCCCCCACCCGACTAGCGGGGATTCAAGAGACCCAGTACTTC.

The rearrangement links TRBV19 to TRBJ2-5, with unresolved D. CDR3 length: 13 residues. Germline CDR1 LNHDA, CDR2 SQIVND (reference sequence). The V end was cut by 4 bases, the J end by 7 bases, with 13 bases between. The CDR3 sequence is CASSNKRSGTQYF. Written as DNA, the CDR3 is TGTGCCAGTAGTAACAAACGCTCCGGGACCCAGTACTTC. Filled out from reference TRBV19 and TRBJ2-5, the complete variable domain reads DGGITQSPKYLFRKEGQNVTLSCEQNLNHDAMYWYRQDPGQGLRLIYYSQIVNDFQKGDIAEGYSVSREKKESFPLTVTSAQKNPTAFYLCASSNKRSGTQYFGPGTRLLVL.

The rearrangement links TRBV6-2 or TRBV6-3 to TRBJ2-4; weak D call: TRBD2 (5 bases). V lost 5 bases, J lost 7 bases, and 21 bases lay in between. This CDR3 region has 16 residues. The germline V gene has CDR1 MNHEY and CDR2 SVGEGT. The CDR3 sequence is CASSKSSGVLKNIQYF. CDR3 DNA: TGTGCCAGCAGTAAGAGTTCCGGGGTTCTCAAGAACATTCAGTACTTC.

V usage is TRBV27 and J usage is TRBJ2-7; the match to TRBD1 covers 9 bases. The CDR3 is 15 residues long. Germline V lookup: CDR1 MNHEY, CDR2 SMNVEV (reference sequence). J lost 4 bases, V lost 6 bases, and 10 bases had no gene match. CDR3 region: CASRRQGEGGYEQYF. The CDR3 bases are TGTGCCAGCAGACGACAGGGGGAGGGAGGTTACGAGCAGTACTTC.

V is TRBV3-1 (or the pseudogene TRBV3-2) and J is TRBJ1-2; D ambiguous. There are 14 residues in the CDR3. The ends were cut back, 0 bases at V and 8 bases at J, with 13 bases in the middle. CDR1 LGHDT and CDR2 YNNKEL come from the germline V gene (reference sequence). CDR3 bases: TGTGCCAGCAGCCAAGACACCTACCTAGGGGGCTACACCTTC. This codes for CASSQDTYLGGYTF.

The chain is built from TRBV10-3 and TRBJ1-5; D is uncertain. Between the trimmed V and J ends, which lost 0 bases and 3 bases, there was a span of 9 bases. The CDR3 runs 15 residues. The V gene's germline CDR1 is ENHRY and CDR2 SYGVKD. The chain's CDR3 is CAISESGGPNQPQHF. CDR3 coding DNA: TGTGCCATCAGTGAGTCGGGAGGACCCAATCAGCCCCAGCATTTT.

V usage is TRBV5-5 and J usage is TRBJ1-2, with a weak D call TRBD1 (5 bases). This CDR3 spans 15 amino acids. Looked up from germline, CDR1 is SGHKS and CDR2 is YYEKEE (reference sequence). V gave up 1 base and J gave up 0 bases, with 10 bases separating them. The CDR3 loop is CASSLQGSPNYGYTF. In nucleotides, the CDR3 is TGTGCCAGCAGCTTGCAGGGATCCCCTAACTATGGCTACACCTTC.

The chain joins TRBV14 to TRBJ2-1; D is possibly TRBD1 (5 bases). There are 13 residues in the CDR3. The V gene lost 4 bases and the J gene lost 4 bases, with 8 bases spanning the gap. Germline CDR1 and CDR2: SGHDN and FVKESK. The CDR3 DNA is TGTGCCAGCAGCCTACAGGCTTACAATGAGCAGTTCTTC. This gives the protein CASSLQAYNEQFF. The complete variable domain, with remaining parts taken from reference TRBV14 and TRBJ2-1, reads EAGVTQFPSHSVIEKGQTVTLRCDPISGHDNLYWYRRVMGKEIKFLLHFVKESKQDESGMPNNRFLAERTGGTYSTLKVQPAELEDSGVYFCASSLQAYNEQFFGPGTRLTVL.

The V gene is TRBV11-2, the J gene TRBJ2-7, with TRBD1 matching over 7 bases. Germline-derived CDR1 and CDR2 are SGHAT and FQNNGV. The CDR3 runs to 15 residues. The V gene end was trimmed by 1 base and the J gene end by 2 bases; junction bases not matched to a gene: 5. The CDR3 protein is CASSLGPGTAYEQYF. CDR3 DNA: TGTGCCAGCAGCTTAGGCCCCGGGACAGCCTACGAGCAGTACTTC.

This clone was observed a few times. This rearrangement joins TRBV3-1 (or the pseudogene TRBV3-2) to TRBJ1-2; maybe TRBD1 (5 bases). The germline gives CDR1 LGHDT, CDR2 YNNKEL (reference sequence). The V end lost 0 bases, the J end lost 8 bases, and 13 bases lay between the germline ends. The CDR3 sequence is 14 residues long. The CDR3 reads CASSQDPGNLGYTF. In nucleotides, the CDR3 is TGTGCCAGCAGCCAAGATCCAGGGAATTTAGGCTACACCTTC.

The J gene is TRBJ1-5, the V gene TRBV27; possible D gene TRBD1, 5 bases. Germline V lookup: CDR1 MNHEY, CDR2 SMNVEV (reference sequence). CDR3 length equals 12 residues. Trimming took 5 bases from V and 6 from J, leaving 8 bases between them. The CDR3 region has the DNA TGTGCCAGCAGTCGCAGGGTTCAGCCCCAGCATTTT. Its protein is CASSRRVQPQHF.

The CDR3 protein is CATSERQADTQYF. The DNA of the CDR3 is TGTGCCACCAGTGAGCGGCAAGCAGATACGCAGTATTTT. The chain joins TRBV24-1 to TRBJ2-3; no firm D call. CDR3 length equals 13 residues. From germline, CDR1 is KGHDR and CDR2 SFDVKD. Deletions cut 4 bases from V and 4 bases from J, with 8 bases between.